The text below deals with one T cell receptor beta chain. The antigen remains undetermined. The data originate from a study of cytomegalovirus exposure and HLA in healthy donors. Study as a whole: The roughly 130 validation repertoires, a later analysis reported, used the same platform as the 700 or so repertoires from the first cohort. Notes on the study in general: Rare TCR sequences dominated, though some public TCRs recurred in many donors. TCR beta chains numbering 164 were designated cytomegalovirus-associated.

The CDR3 is made up of 15 amino acids. V lost 4 bases and J 6 bases, leaving 15 bases between the germline ends. Per germline, CDR1 SNHLY and CDR2 FYNNEI. Libraries were prepared by immunoSEQ multiplex PCR; TCRdb keeps only in-frame clonotypes and omits some of them. The repertoire holds 300,000 to 450,000 clones, 86% seen once, with roughly 0.82% in the top ten. The material sequenced was PBMCs. This TCR came from a woman under 30 in good health and CMV-seronegative. The gene calls are TRBV2 and TRBJ1-4; D remains ambiguous. CDR3 coding DNA: TGTGCCAGCAGTGGAGTGGGCATCAGAGATGAAAAACTGTTTTTT. As protein: CASSGVGIRDEKLFF.